This T cell receptor (beta chain) appears in the sequencing data of a study of metastatic and nonmetastatic thyroid tumors. The overall study: Blood and tumor or nodule tissue repertoires from malignant and benign thyroid patients were compared.

This clone has only a few counts. Its cognate antigen is unknown. Germline is not matched at one junction end, which may reflect a read error. Findings of the study overall: Reported TCR beta diversity, measured in blood and tumor, was significantly higher for malignant thyroid tumors than for benign nodules.

Study processing details: Across clinicopathological groups, CDR3 differences served as the basis for building a distant-metastasis classifier for papillary thyroid cancer. Using MiXCR, TCRdb re-called clones from the PCR reads. The authors' filters were not applied to this entry. The sample shows tens of thousands of clones, 20% to 25% of them seen only once. The CDR3 covers 13 residues. The germline CDR1 and CDR2 sequences are MRHNA and SNTAGT. No patient received treatment before thyroid surgery. The TCR was taken from a female donor with papillary thyroid cancer or a benign thyroid nodule (not recorded which). Some clones in this sample may be carry-over from other donors' samples. The J gene is TRBJ2-2, the V gene TRBV6-4, with D perhaps given as TRBD1 or TRBD2 (5 bases each). Sequenced sample: tumor tissue. DNA of the CDR3: TGTGCCAGCAGTGGCAGGGAGACCGGCGAGCTGTCTTTT. This sequence encodes CASSGRETGELSF.